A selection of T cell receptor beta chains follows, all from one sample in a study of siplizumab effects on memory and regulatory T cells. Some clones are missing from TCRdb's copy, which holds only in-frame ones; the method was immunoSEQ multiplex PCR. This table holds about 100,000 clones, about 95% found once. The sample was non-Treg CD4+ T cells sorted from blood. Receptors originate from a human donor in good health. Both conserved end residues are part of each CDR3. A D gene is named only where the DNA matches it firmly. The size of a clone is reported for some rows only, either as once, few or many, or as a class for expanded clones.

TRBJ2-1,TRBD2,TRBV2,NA,TGTGCCAGCAGTGTAGTTGGCAGGGAGGGCTACAATGAGCAGTTCTTC,CASSVVGREGYNEQFF
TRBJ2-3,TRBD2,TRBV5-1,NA,TGCGCCAGCAGCCCCCTAGCGGGAGCCACAGATACGCAGTATTTT,CASSPLAGATDTQYF
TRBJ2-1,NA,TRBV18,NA,TGTGCCAGCTCACCACTCCAGGGGGGAGGTCGCGATGAGCAGTTCTTC,CASSPLQGGGRDEQFF
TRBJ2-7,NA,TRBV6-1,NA,TGTGCCAGCAGTAGGACAGCTTACGAGCAGTACTTC,CASSRTAYEQYF
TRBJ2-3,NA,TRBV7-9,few,TGTGCCAGTCCTGGACGTCGCTCTCCACGGAATACGCAGTATTTT,CASPGRRSPRNTQYF
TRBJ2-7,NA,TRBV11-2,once,TGTGCCAGCAGCTTAGTTGCGTACTACGAGCAGTACTTC,CASSLVAYYEQYF
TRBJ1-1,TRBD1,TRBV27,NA,TGTGCCAGCAGGAAGGACAGGGTGGCGTTCTTT,CASRKDRVAFF
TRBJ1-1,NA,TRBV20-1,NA,TGCAGTAAAGGAATGGACACTGAAGCTTTCTTT,CSKGMDTEAFF
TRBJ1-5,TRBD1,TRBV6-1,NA,TGTGCCAGCAGGTCCGGGACAGGGGGAAATCAGCCCCAGCATTTT,CASRSGTGGNQPQHF
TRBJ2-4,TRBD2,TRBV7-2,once,TGTGCCAGCGCTAGCGGGCTAGCCAAAAACATTCAGTACTTC,CASASGLAKNIQYF
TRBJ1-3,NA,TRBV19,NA,TGTGCCAGTTCCCAGGGAAAAGGTGGAAACACCATATATTTT,CASSQGKGGNTIYF
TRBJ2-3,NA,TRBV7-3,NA,TGTGCCAGCAGCTTAAGCGGGGAGAGGACAGATACGCAGTATTTT,CASSLSGERTDTQYF
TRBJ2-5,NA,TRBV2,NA,TGTGCCAGCAGTGACGACTTATCGGAGACCCAGTACTTC,CASSDDLSETQYF
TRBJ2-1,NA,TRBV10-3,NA,TGTGCCACCCGGGGCCTCATCTACAATGAGCAGTTCTTC,CATRGLIYNEQFF
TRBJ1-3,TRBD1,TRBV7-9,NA,TGTGCCAGCAGCCCGGCGACAGGGATTGCTGGAAACACCATATATTTT,CASSPATGIAGNTIYF
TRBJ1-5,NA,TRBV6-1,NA,TGTGCCAGCAAGCGGAGTAACAATCAGCCCCAGCATTTT,CASKRSNNQPQHF
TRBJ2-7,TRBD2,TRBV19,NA,TGTGCCAGTCGGGGGACTAGCAAACTCGAGCAGTACTTC,CASRGTSKLEQYF
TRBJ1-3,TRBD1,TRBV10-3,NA,TGTGCCATCAGTGAGACAGGGGATGGAAACACCATATATTTT,CAISETGDGNTIYF
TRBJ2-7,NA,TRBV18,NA,TGTGCCAGCTCACCAAAAGGTCTCACCTACGAGCAGTACTTC,CASSPKGLTYEQYF
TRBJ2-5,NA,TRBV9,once,TGTGCCAGCAGCTCCCAGGGAGGTCGGGAGACCCAGTACTTC,CASSSQGGRETQYF
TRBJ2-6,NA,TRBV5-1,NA,TGCGCCAGCAGCTTACCTACAGGGTTGGAGGACGGGTCTGGGGCCAACGTCCTGACTTTC,CASSLPTGLEDGSGANVLTF
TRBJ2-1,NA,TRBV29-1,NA,TGCAGCGTTGCCCTTACTAGGACCTACAATGAGCAGTTCTTC,CSVALTRTYNEQFF
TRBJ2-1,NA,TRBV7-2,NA,TGTGCCAGCAGCTCTAGAGTAGGCTCCTACAATGAGCAGTTCTTC,CASSSRVGSYNEQFF
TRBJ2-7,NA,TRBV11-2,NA,TGTGCCAGCAGCTTGAAGACTAGTTTTATATTTTTCGAGCAGTACTTC,CASSLKTSFIFFEQYF
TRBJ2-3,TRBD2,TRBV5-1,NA,TGCGCCAGCAGGACCGGGACTAGCGACACAGATACGCAGTATTTT,CASRTGTSDTDTQYF
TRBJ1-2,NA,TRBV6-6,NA,TGTGCCAGCAATACACAGGGAAACTATGGCTACACCTTC,CASNTQGNYGYTF
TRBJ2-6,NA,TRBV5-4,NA,TGTGCCAGCAGCTTGGGTAGGGATCCTGGGGCCAACGTCCTGACTTTC,CASSLGRDPGANVLTF
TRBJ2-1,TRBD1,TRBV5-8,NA,TGTGCCAGCAGCCCGGACAGGAGCTACAATGAGCAGTTCTTC,CASSPDRSYNEQFF
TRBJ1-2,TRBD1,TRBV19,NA,TGTGCCAGTAGTTACAGGGGCCTTGAGGGTGGCTACACCTTC,CASSYRGLEGGYTF
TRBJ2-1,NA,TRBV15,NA,TGTGCCACCAAACCGAAACTGCGGGATTCCTACAATGAGCAGTTCTTC,CATKPKLRDSYNEQFF
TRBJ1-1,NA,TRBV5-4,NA,TGTGCCAGCAGCTTGGAAGGGGCGAACACTGAAGCTTTCTTT,CASSLEGANTEAFF
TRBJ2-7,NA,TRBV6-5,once,TGTGCCAGCAGTTACTCGAAGGGACCCTACGAGCAGTACTTC,CASSYSKGPYEQYF
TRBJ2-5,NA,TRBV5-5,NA,TGTGCCAGCAGCCGCGATGGCACTAGGGAGACCCAGTACTTC,CASSRDGTRETQYF
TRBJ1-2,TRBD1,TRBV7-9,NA,TGTGCGTTGGGACAGGGGGCGTTTGGCTACACCTTC,CALGQGAFGYTF
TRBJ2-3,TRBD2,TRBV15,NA,TGTGCCACCAGCAGAGGTCCGGCTAGCGGGAGCTATGGAGATACGCAGTATTTT,CATSRGPASGSYGDTQYF
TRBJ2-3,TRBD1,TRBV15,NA,TGTGCCACCCGAGGGGGCCCCACAGATACGCAGTATTTT,CATRGGPTDTQYF
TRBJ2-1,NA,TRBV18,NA,TGTGCCAGCTCACTTTCGATCCAGGATGAGCAGTTCTTC,CASSLSIQDEQFF
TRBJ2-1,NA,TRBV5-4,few,TGTGCCAGCAGCTTGGGCGGGACCAAAATCATTGAGCAGTTCTTC,CASSLGGTKIIEQFF
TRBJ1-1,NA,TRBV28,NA,TGTGCCAGCATGGGGGCCAGCCCAAAGAACACTGAAGCTTTCTTT,CASMGASPKNTEAFF
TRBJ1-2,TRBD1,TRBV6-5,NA,TGTGCCAGCAGTGACCGGACAGGTGGCTACACCTTC,CASSDRTGGYTF
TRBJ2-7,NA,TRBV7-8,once,TGTGCCAGCAGCTTAGTTGGGGCGAAAACCTACGAGCAGTACTTC,CASSLVGAKTYEQYF
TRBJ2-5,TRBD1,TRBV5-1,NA,TGCGCCAGCACCCCTGGGACAGACCAAGAGACCCAGTACTTC,CASTPGTDQETQYF
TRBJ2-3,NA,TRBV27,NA,TGTGCCAGCAGTTTAGAAAAGGGGGCAGATACGCAGTATTTT,CASSLEKGADTQYF
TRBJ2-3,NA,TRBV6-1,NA,TGTGCCAGCCGGCTGAAGGGAGATACGCAGTATTTT,CASRLKGDTQYF
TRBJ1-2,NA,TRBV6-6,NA,TGTGCCGCCGAAGAACCAGCCTACTATGGCTACACCTTC,CAAEEPAYYGYTF
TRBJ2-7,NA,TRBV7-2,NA,TGTGCCAGCAGTTTAGGGGTTTGGGTAGTCGAGCAGTACTTC,CASSLGVWVVEQYF
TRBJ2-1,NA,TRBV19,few,TGTGCCAGTAGTATGATGGCAGGGCGGGAGCAGTTCTTC,CASSMMAGREQFF
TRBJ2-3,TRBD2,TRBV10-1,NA,TGCGCCAGCAGTGAGTCCGAGCGGGACTCAGATACGCAGTATTTT,CASSESERDSDTQYF
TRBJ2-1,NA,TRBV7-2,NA,TGTGCCAGCAGCCAGGACGTGGGGGTCAATGAGCAGTTCTTC,CASSQDVGVNEQFF
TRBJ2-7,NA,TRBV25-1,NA,TGTGCCACCGGGACTGAGCCTTTTGACGAGCAGTACTTC,CATGTEPFDEQYF
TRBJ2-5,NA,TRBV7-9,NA,TGTGCCAGCAGCTTAGCGGGAGGAAGTCGGGTGACCCAGTACTTC,CASSLAGGSRVTQYF
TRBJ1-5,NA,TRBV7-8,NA,TGTGCCAGCAGCTTTGAGGAGGTCGGCAATCAGCCCCAGCATTTT,CASSFEEVGNQPQHF